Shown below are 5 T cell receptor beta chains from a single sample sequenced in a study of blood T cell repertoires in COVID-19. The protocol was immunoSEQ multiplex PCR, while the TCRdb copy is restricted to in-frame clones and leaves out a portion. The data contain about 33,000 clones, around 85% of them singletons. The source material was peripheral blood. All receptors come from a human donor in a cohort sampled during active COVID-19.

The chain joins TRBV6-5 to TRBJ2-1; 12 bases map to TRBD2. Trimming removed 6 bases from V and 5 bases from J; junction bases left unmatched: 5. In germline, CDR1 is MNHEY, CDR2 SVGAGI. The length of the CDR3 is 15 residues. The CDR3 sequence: CASRPGTSGHNEQFF. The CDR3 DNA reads TGTGCCAGCAGACCCGGGACTAGCGGGCACAATGAGCAGTTCTTC.

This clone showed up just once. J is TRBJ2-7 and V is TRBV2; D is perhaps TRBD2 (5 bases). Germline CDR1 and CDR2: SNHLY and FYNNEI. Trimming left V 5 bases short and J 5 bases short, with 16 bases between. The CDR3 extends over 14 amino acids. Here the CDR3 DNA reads TGTGCCAGCAGTTTAGGACGGGAACTTGACGAGCAGTACTTC. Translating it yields CASSLGRELDEQYF.

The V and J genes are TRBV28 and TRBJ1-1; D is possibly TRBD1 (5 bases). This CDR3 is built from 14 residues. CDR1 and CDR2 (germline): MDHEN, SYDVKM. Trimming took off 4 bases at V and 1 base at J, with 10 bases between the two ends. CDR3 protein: CASSWGGGNTEAFF. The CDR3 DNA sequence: TGTGCCAGCAGTTGGGGCGGTGGGAACACTGAAGCTTTCTTT.

CDR3 nucleotide sequence: TGCGCCAGCAGCTTGGCGCGAGAGACCCAGTACTTC. This translates into CASSLARETQYF. This rearrangement joins TRBV5-1 to TRBJ2-5, with unresolved D. The germline gives CDR1 SGHRS, CDR2 YFSETQ. The CDR3 loop spans 12 amino acids. Trimming stripped 0 bases from V and 4 bases from J, with 4 bases between.

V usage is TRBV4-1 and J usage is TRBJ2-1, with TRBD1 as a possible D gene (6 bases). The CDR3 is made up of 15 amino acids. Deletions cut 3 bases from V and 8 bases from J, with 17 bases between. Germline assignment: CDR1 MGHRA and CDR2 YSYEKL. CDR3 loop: CASSQAWLPGDEQFF. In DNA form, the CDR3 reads TGCGCCAGCAGCCAGGCGTGGCTCCCAGGGGATGAGCAGTTCTTC.